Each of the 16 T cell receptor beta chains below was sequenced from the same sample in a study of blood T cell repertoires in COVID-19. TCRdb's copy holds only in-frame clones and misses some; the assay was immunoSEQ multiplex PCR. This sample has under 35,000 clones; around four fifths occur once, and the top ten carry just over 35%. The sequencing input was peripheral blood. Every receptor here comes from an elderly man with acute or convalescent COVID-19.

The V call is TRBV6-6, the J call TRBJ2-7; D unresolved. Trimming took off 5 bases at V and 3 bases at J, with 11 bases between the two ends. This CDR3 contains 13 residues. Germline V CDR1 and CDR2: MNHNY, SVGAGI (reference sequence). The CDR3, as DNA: TGTGCCAGCAGTGCCCCAGGTCACTACGAGCAGTACTTC. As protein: CASSAPGHYEQYF.

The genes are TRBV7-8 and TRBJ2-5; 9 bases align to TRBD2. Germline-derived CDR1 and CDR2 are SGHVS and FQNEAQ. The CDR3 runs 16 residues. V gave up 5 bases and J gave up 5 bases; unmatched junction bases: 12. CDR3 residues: CASSLLRQRGAETQYF. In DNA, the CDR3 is TGTGCCAGCAGCCTATTACGCCAGCGGGGGGCGGAGACCCAGTACTTC.

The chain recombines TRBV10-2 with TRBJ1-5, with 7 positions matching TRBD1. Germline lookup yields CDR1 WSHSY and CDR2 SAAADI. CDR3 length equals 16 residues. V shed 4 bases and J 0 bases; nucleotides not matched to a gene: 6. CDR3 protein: CASSAKDRSSNQPQHF. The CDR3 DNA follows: TGCGCCAGCAGTGCTAAGGACAGGTCTAGCAATCAGCCCCAGCATTTT.

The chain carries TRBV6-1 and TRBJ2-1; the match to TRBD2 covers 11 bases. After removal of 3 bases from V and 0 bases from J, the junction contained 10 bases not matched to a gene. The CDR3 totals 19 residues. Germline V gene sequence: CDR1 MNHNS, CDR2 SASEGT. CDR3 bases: TGTGCCAGCAGTGAGAGGTTAGCGGGGGGGCCCGGCTCCTACAATGAGCAGTTCTTC. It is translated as CASSERLAGGPGSYNEQFF.

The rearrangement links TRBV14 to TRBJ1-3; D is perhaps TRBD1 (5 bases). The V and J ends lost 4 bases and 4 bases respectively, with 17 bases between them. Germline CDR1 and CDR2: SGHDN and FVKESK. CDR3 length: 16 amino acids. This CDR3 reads CASSPLVRGKGNTIYF. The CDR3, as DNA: TGTGCCAGCAGCCCCCTTGTGCGGGGGAAAGGAAACACCATATATTTT.

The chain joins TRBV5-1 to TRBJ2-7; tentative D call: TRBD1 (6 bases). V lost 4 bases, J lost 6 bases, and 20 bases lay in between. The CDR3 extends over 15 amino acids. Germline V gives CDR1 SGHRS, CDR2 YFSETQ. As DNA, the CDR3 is TGCGCCAGCAGCGGCTCGGTCAGCAGGGGCGGCGAGCAGTACTTC. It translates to CASSGSVSRGGEQYF.

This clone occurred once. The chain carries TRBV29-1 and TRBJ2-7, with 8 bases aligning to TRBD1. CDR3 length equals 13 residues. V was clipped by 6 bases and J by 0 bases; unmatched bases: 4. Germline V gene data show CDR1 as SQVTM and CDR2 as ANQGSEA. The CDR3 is CSVGQGNSYEQYF. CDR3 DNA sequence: TGCAGCGTCGGACAGGGTAACTCCTACGAGCAGTACTTC.

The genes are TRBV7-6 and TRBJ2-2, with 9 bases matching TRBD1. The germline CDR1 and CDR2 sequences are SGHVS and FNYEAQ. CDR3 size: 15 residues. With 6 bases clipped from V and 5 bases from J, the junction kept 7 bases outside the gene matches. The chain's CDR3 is CASRNTGGSTGELFF. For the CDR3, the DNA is TGTGCCAGCAGGAACACAGGGGGCTCAACCGGGGAGCTGTTTTTT.

The CDR3 sequence: CASSGRTSGSYEQYF. CDR3 nucleotides: TGTGCCAGCAGCGGACGGACTAGCGGATCCTACGAGCAGTACTTC. The chain has TRBV11-2 and TRBJ2-7; TRBD2 aligns across 10 bases. Germline V lookup: CDR1 SGHAT, CDR2 FQNNGV. The CDR3 has 15 residues. The V gene end was trimmed by 5 bases and the J gene end by 1 base; junction bases not matched to a gene: 5.

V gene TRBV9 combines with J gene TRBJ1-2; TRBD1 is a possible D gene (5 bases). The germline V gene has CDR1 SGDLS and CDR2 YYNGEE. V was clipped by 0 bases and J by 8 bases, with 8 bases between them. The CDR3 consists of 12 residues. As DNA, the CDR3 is TGTGCCAGCAGCGTAGATGGACAAGGCTACACCTTC. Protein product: CASSVDGQGYTF.

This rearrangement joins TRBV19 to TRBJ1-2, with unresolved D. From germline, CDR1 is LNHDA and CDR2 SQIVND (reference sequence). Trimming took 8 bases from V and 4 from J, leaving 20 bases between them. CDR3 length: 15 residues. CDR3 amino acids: CASDYGSVFPYGYTF. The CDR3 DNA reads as TGTGCCAGTGATTACGGGTCAGTCTTCCCCTATGGCTACACCTTC. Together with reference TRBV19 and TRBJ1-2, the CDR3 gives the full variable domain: DGGITQSPKYLFRKEGQNVTLSCEQNLNHDAMYWYRQDPGQGLRLIYYSQIVNDFQKGDIAEGYSVSREKKESFPLTVTSAQKNPTAFYLCASDYGSVFPYGYTFGSGTRLTVV.

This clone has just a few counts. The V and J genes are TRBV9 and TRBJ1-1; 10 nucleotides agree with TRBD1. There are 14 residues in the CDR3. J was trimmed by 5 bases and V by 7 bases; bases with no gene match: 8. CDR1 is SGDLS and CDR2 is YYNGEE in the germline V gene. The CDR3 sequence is CASRDRGDSTEAFF. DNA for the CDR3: TGTGCCAGCCGGGACAGGGGCGATAGTACTGAAGCTTTCTTT.

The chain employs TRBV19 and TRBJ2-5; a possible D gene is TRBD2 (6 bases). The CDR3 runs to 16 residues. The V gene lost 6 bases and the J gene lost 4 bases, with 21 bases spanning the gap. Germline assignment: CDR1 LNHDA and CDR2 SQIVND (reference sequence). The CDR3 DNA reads TGTGCCAGTAGCCCCGGAACAGCGGGTTTAGGAGAGACCCAGTACTTC. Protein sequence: CASSPGTAGLGETQYF.

Here the CDR3 DNA reads TGCGCCAGCAGCCATAATAAAGGACAGGGCGCCGGGGAGCTGTTTTTT. Its protein is CASSHNKGQGAGELFF. The chain employs TRBV5-1 and TRBJ2-2; 8 bases fit TRBD1. CDR3 length equals 16 residues. V lost 4 bases and J lost 6; bases outside the gene matches: 11. CDR1 is SGHRS and CDR2 is YFSETQ in the germline V gene.

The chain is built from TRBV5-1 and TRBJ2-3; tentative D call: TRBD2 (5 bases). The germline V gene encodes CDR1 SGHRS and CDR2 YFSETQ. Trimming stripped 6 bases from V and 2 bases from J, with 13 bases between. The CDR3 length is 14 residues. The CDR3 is CASTSGMNTDTQYF. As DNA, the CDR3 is TGCGCCAGCACGTCCGGGATGAACACAGATACGCAGTATTTT.

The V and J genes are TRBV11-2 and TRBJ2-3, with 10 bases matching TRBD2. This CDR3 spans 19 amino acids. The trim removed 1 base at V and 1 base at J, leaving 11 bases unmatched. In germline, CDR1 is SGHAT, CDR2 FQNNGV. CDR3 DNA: TGTGCCAGCAGCTTAGCGGCTAGCGGGGGATTCATGGGCACAGATACGCAGTATTTT. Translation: CASSLAASGGFMGTDTQYF. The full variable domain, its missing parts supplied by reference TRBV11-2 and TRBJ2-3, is EAGVAQSPRYKIIEKRQSVAFWCNPISGHATLYWYQQILGQGPKLLIQFQNNGVVDDSQLPKDRFSAERLKGVDSTLKIQPAKLEDSAVYLCASSLAASGGFMGTDTQYFGPGTRLTVL.